Shown below are 13 T cell receptor beta chains from a single sample sequenced in a study of prognosis after radiotherapy for stage I lung cancer. Amplification of TCR beta CDR3 from genomic DNA used two-round multiplex PCR. Amplification during the initial PCR round employed primers specific to each TRBV and TRBJ gene. MiXCR was run by TCRdb on the multiplex PCR reads, yielding one entry per CDR3 protein. This repertoire shows around 30,000 distinct CDR3 sequences, under 40% found once; its top ten account for roughly 15%. The specimen comprised PBMCs, sampled before or after stereotactic body radiation therapy (not recorded which). These receptors all stem from a donor aged 50 or older with non-small cell lung cancer.

As to this clonotype: A far larger clone is a single base away, which makes a read error likely. CDR3 DNA: TGTGCCATCAGTGTCGGGACCTCTGGGGCCAACGTCCTGACTTTC. It yields the protein CAISVGTSGANVLTF. The rearrangement joins TRBV6-2 or TRBV6-3 to TRBJ2-6, with D perhaps given as TRBD1 or TRBD2 (5 bases each). Germline V gene lookup returns CDR1 MNHEY and CDR2 SVGEGT. CDR3 length: 15 amino acids.

V usage is TRBV6-4 and J usage is TRBJ1-2, with 7 bases aligning to TRBD1. The germline V gene has CDR1 MRHNA and CDR2 SNTAGT. The CDR3 covers 14 residues. V lost 3 bases, J lost 7 bases, and 8 bases stayed unmatched. The CDR3 DNA reads TGTGCCAGCAGTGATGGACAGGAGGCTAGTGGCTACACCTTC. This sequence encodes CASSDGQEASGYTF.

The chain links TRBV7-3 to TRBJ2-2, with D unclear. The V end lost 5 bases, the J end lost 4 bases, and 5 bases lay between the germline ends. Looked up from germline, CDR1 is SGHTA and CDR2 is FQGTGA. CDR3 size: 12 residues. In nucleotides, the CDR3 is TGTGCCAGCAGCCACACCACCGGGGAGCTGTTTTTT. Translated, it gives CASSHTTGELFF.

This clonotype was counted ten times or more. V is TRBV3-1 and J is TRBJ1-2; D is perhaps TRBD1 (6 bases). Germline CDR1 is LGHDT and CDR2 is YNNKEL (reference sequence). V was cut by 4 bases and J by 4 bases, with 16 bases left in between. This CDR3 has 15 amino acids. CDR3 bases: TGTGCCAGCAGCCTAACTGACAGGACTTTCTATGGCTACACCTTC. Protein: CASSLTDRTFYGYTF.

Concerning this clonotype: This is likely an artifact of a read error, given a far larger clone one base away. The rearrangement uses TRBV6-1 and TRBJ2-3; 9 bases match TRBD2. The trim removed 6 bases at V and 3 bases at J, leaving 7 bases unmatched. The CDR3 consists of 15 residues. Germline V gene sequence: CDR1 MNHNS, CDR2 SASEGT. CDR3 in DNA: TGTGCCAGCAGCGTAAATAGCGGGGGAACAGATACGCAGTATTTT. Protein sequence: CASSVNSGGTDTQYF.

On this clonotype: Germline is not matched at one junction end, which may reflect a read error. The chain has TRBV27 and TRBJ2-2; TRBD1 might be the D (7 bases). Germline loops: CDR1 MNHEY, CDR2 SMNVEV (reference sequence). This CDR3 region has 14 residues. CDR3 bases: TGTGCCAGCAAGAGACAGGGAGACACCGGGGGGCTGTTTTTT. This sequence encodes CASKRQGDTGGLFF.

This clonotype occurred many times. CDR3 nucleotide sequence: TGTGCCAGCAGCTTGGTGGGGGGCCGGGGCGAAAAACTGTTTTTT. Amino acids: CASSLVGGRGEKLFF. This rearrangement joins TRBV5-4 to TRBJ1-4, with TRBD1 as a possible D gene (6 bases). Trimming stripped 0 bases from V and 8 bases from J, with 14 bases between. CDR3 size: 15 residues. CDR1 SGHNT and CDR2 YYREEE come from the germline V gene (reference sequence).

The CDR3 reads CESSYGFLYEQYF. In nucleotides, the CDR3 is TGTGAAAGCAGTTACGGGTTTCTCTACGAGCAGTACTTC. The chain is built from TRBV6-5 and TRBJ2-7, with no clear D. CDR1 and CDR2 from the germline V gene are MNHEY and SVGAGI. The CDR3 is made up of 13 amino acids.

Note on this clonotype: A read error is the likely source, as a far larger clone sits one nucleotide away. The gene calls are TRBV6-4 and TRBJ2-3; the match to TRBD1 covers 7 bases. The CDR3 has 12 residues. V trimming: 10 bases; J trimming: 3 bases; junction bases outside the gene matches: 4. Germline CDR1 is MRHNA and CDR2 is SNTAGT. This CDR3 reads CATLQGTDTQYF. The CDR3 coding sequence is TGTGCCACCCTACAGGGGACAGATACGCAGTATTTT.

This clonotype came up many times. The V call is TRBV9, the J call TRBJ1-3; no firm D call. CDR3 length: 15 residues. V lost 0 bases and J 2 bases, leaving 9 bases between the germline ends. CDR1 SGDLS and CDR2 YYNGEE come from the germline V gene. The chain's CDR3 is CASSVASGTGNTIYF. The CDR3 DNA is TGTGCCAGCAGCGTAGCTTCCGGGACTGGAAACACCATATATTTT.

Concerning this clonotype itself: One end of the junction varies from germline; a read error may be responsible. The chain combines TRBV30 with TRBJ1-6; 7 nucleotides align to TRBD1. The CDR3 length is 14 residues. The germline gives CDR1 GTSNPN, CDR2 SVGIG (reference sequence). The CDR3 protein is CAWSRQGVDSPLHF. The DNA for the CDR3 is TGTGCCTGGAGCCGTCAGGGGGTGGATTCACCCCTACACTTT. Full variable domain (outside the CDR3, taken from reference TRBV30 and TRBJ1-6): SQTIHQWPATLVQPVGSPLSLECTVEGTSNPNLYWYRQAAGRGLQLLFYSVGIGQISSEVPQNLSASRPQDRQFILSSKKLLLSDSGFYLCAWSRQGVDSPLHFGNGTRLTVT.

This clonotype appeared many times. V is TRBV30 and J is TRBJ2-3; 10 nucleotides match TRBD1. The CDR3 is made up of 14 amino acids. The junction had 2 bases not matched to a gene; V was cut back by 1 base and J by 4 bases. The germline gives CDR1 GTSNPN, CDR2 SVGIG (reference sequence). The CDR3 DNA sequence: TGTGCCTGGAGTGCCGGGACAGGGGCAGATACGCAGTATTTT. This gives the protein CAWSAGTGADTQYF.

This clonotype was recorded many times. The chain uses TRBV3-1 and TRBJ2-5; D is uncertain. Per the germline V gene, CDR1 is LGHDT and CDR2 is YNNKEL (reference sequence). The CDR3 has 15 amino acids. V was trimmed by 3 bases and J by 5 bases, leaving 16 bases between them. CDR3 nucleotides: TGTGCCAGCAGCCACCCCAAATCCGGACGGGAGACCCAGTACTTC. The encoded protein is CASSHPKSGRETQYF.